This TCR beta chain appears in the sequencing data of a study of PD-1 blockade in mismatch repair-deficient tumors. On this clone: Its antigen remains unknown.

Study outcomes and limitations: Tumor-resident clones, often undetectable pretreatment in blood, expanded then contracted after pembrolizumab.

All patients were mismatch repair deficient, assessed by either PCR or immunohistochemistry. Clones were sequenced by immunoSEQ multiplex PCR, and TCRdb holds only the in-frame ones, with some missing. Among approximately 100,000 clones listed, 82% were seen once. Sequencing used peripheral blood, obtained 30 to 36 weeks after starting pembrolizumab. The sequence came from an adult with mismatch repair-deficient cancer.

The CDR3 protein is CASSQTGGEREKLFF. The CDR3, as DNA: TGCGCCAGCAGCCAGACAGGGGGGGAGCGTGAAAAACTGTTTTTT. The rearrangement joins TRBV4-1 to TRBJ1-4, with 9 bases aligning to TRBD1. Germline-derived CDR1 and CDR2 are MGHRA and YSYEKL. V was clipped by 3 bases and J by 7 bases; unmatched bases: 6. This CDR3 spans 15 amino acids.